This T cell receptor (beta chain) was sequenced during a study of molecular identifiers for immune sequencing clone quantification. General study points: Clone sizes could be underestimated for highly expanded clones when identical TCR molecules share a barcode. Clones with over 20 RNA copies captured over 98% of effector molecules but under 1% of naive ones.

In preparing bulk TCR libraries, previously described methods and listed TCR primers were used. TCRdb recomputed calls from the PCR reads with MiXCR, one row per CDR3 protein. The sample yields tens of thousands of distinct CDR3 sequences, around a fifth seen once. About this clonotype: Its antigen is not identified.

Naive CD8 T cells underwent sorting with the CD8+CD4-CCR7+CD45RA+ definition. Trimming pared 3 bases from V and 4 bases from J, leaving 16 bases between. This CDR3 contains 16 residues. Germline lookup yields CDR1 SGDLS and CDR2 YYNGEE. Sequenced input: naive CD8+ T cells from blood, with Jurkat cell RNA spiked in. Subset specified: FACS-sorted CD8+CD4-CCR7+CD45RA+ naive T cells. This clonotype was sampled from a human donor in good health. Some libraries in this study had Jurkat cell RNA spiked in. V gene TRBV9 combines with J gene TRBJ2-2, with no clear D. This CDR3 reads CASSAGWAVITGELFF. The CDR3 nucleotides read TGTGCCAGCAGCGCCGGTTGGGCAGTAATCACCGGGGAGCTGTTTTTT.